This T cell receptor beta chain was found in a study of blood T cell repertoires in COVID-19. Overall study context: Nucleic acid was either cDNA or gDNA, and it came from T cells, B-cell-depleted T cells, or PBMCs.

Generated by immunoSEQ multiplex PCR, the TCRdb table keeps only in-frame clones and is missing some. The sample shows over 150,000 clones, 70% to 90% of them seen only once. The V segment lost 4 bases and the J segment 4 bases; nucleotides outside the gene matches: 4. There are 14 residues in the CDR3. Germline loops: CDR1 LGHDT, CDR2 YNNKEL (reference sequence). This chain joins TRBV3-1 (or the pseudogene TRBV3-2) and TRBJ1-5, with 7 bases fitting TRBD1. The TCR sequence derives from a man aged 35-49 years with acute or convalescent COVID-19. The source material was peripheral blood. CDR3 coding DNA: TGTGCCAGCAGCCTACAGGGGAGTAATCAGCCCCAGCATTTT. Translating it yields CASSLQGSNQPQHF.